This TCR beta chain was sequenced in a study of T cell clones after liver transplantation (dated by TCRdb to the late 2010s). Regarding the research as a whole: ITN030ST, the source of the samples, was a randomized trial that attempted immunosuppression withdrawal within 2 years of liver transplantation. Donor-reactive T cell clones were identified by TCRbeta sequencing following a pre-transplant mixed lymphocyte reaction and were subsequently tracked in post-transplant blood. Third party-reactive TCRbeta sequences from pre-transplant MLRs were also identified as an antigen-independent comparator for donor-reactive sequences. Three of the eight recipients were HCV-positive; the others were transplanted for non-autoimmune, non-viral indications. Subjects received no induction therapy and standard immunosuppression until randomization at 12-24 months post-transplant. To count as tolerant, a recipient had to stay completely off immunosuppression for at least one year without liver enzymes climbing beyond twice the upper limit of normal. Blood samples were taken pre-transplant, pre-randomization before withdrawal, and post-randomization after full withdrawal or failed withdrawal. The studied cohort comprised 8 liver transplant recipients, 3 classified as tolerant and 5 as non-tolerant.

Unstimulated PBMCs, after thawing, were stained for CD3, CD4 and CD8 and then FACS-sorted into CD3+CD4+ and CD3+CD8+ populations. All 8 studied subjects were randomized to withdrawal of immunosuppression. The Qiagen DNeasy Blood and Tissue Kit was used for isolation of genomic DNA. The paper as a whole reports these results and caveats: When repertoire turnover was accounted for, significantly reduced detection of donor-reactive sequences was found in 7 of 8 subjects for CD4 and in 8 of 8 subjects for CD8. Because allograft tissue specimens were not available, migration of donor-reactive T cells into the graft, rather than deletion, may have occurred. In two subjects, low numbers of available donor cells limited the measurable donor-reactive repertoire. Donor-reactive sequences declined more than third party-reactive ones, suggesting partial antigen-specific deletion unrelated to withdrawal success. In most of the 8 subjects, circulating donor-reactive CD4 TCRbeta sequences decreased significantly after transplant, regardless of tolerance or HCV status. The conclusions were preliminary, being limited by small, heterogeneous patient numbers and by non-standardized post-transplant time points.

About this clone itself: Its specific antigen is unknown. No qualities accompany the bases; no much larger clone lies one base away.

Frozen genomic DNA underwent high-throughput TCRbeta CDR3 sequencing by immunoSEQ, including PCR amplification, mapping, bias correction and internal controls. On the authors' methods: Only productive rearrangements were retained, and each unique TCRbeta sequence was defined by its CDR3 nucleotide sequence together with its V and J gene. For classification of a sequence as donor-reactive, at least 5-fold expansion in CFSE-low cells relative to unstimulated pre-transplant cells and a frequency of at least 0.01% were required. To ensure at least 90% detection power, minimum frequency thresholds were set for each subject based on that subject's lowest-template unstimulated sample. Jensen-Shannon divergence between the top 1000 TCRbeta sequences post- versus pre-transplant served as the measure of repertoire turnover. Two-sided Fisher's exact tests were used to test for changes in the detection of donor-reactive sequences. TCRdb took this table from immuneACCESS and kept in-frame rearrangements with V and J called. Such tables lack part of the clones; where checked against another copy, unresolved V genes explain under half of the gap, and the rest is unexplained. V, J and clone size were drawn from that table, and D and trimming were deduced from the DNA. Counted in this sample were around 110,000 clones; about nine tenths of them appeared once. Approximately 0.78% of the sample goes to the ten largest clones.

Sequencing used CD4+ T cells from blood, obtained 12 months after liver transplant. The TCR comes from a human patient who received a liver transplant. Following a transplant, some T cells may be graft donor cells, not patient cells.

CDR3 loop: CAIRGGFGSQETQYF. The nucleotide sequence reads TGTGCCATCAGAGGGGGTTTCGGATCTCAAGAGACCCAGTACTTC. Recombination joined TRBV10-3 with TRBJ2-5; TRBD1 is a weak D gene call, 6 bases matching. Reading the germline V gene gives CDR1 ENHRY and CDR2 SYGVKD. Including the terminal cysteine and phenylalanine, the CDR3 comprises 15 residues. The DNA shown is the 45-base CDR3, in frame from base 1. Trimming costs V 6 bases and J 2 bases, and their ends lie 16 bases apart.